These 8 T cell receptor beta chains were all obtained from the same sample, sequenced in a study of regulatory T cells in long-lasting Graves disease. Through Arm-PCR of CDR3 regions and iRepertoire HTBI primers, TCR beta libraries were built. MiXCR, applied by TCRdb to the multiplex PCR reads, yields one record per CDR3 protein. The repertoire consists of about 430,000 distinct CDR3 sequences, with 21% occurring once and the leading ten covering around 15%. The time point: persistent/refractory GD, antithyroid drugs over 5 years with positive TRAb. There was RNA extracted from PBMCs, and the TCR library was made from it. Sample: peripheral blood mononuclear cells (PBMCs), taken when the disease was refractory, from a patient treated with antithyroid drugs. Every receptor here comes from a female donor with Graves disease.

Concerning this clonotype: This may be a read error: a much more frequent sequence differs by one nucleotide. The chain couples TRBV7-2 to TRBJ2-5; no reliable D call. From germline, CDR1 is SGHTA and CDR2 FQGNSA. CDR3 length: 12 amino acids. The V end was cut by 2 bases, the J end by 5 bases, with 6 bases between. The CDR3: CASSLPDETQYF. The CDR3, as DNA: TGTGCCAGCAGCTTACCAGATGAGACCCAGTACTTC.

On this clonotype itself: Sequence at one end of the junction differs from germline and may be a read error. The V gene is TRBV27, the J gene TRBJ2-2, with TRBD2 as a possible D gene (7 bases). The germline V gene encodes CDR1 MNHEY and CDR2 SMNVEV (reference sequence). The CDR3 runs to 13 residues. The CDR3 DNA sequence: TGTGCCAGCAGTTCGGGGGGCACCGGGGAGCTGATTTTT. Translation: CASSSGGTGELIF.

The chain employs TRBV29-1 and TRBJ1-2; D remains unclear. Germline V CDR1 and CDR2: SQVTM, ANQGSEA. Trimming pared 4 bases from V and 0 bases from J, leaving 9 bases between. The length of the CDR3 is 13 residues. In nucleotides, the CDR3 is TGCAGCGTTGTGGCCGGCCCTAACTATGGCTACACCTTC. Translation: CSVVAGPNYGYTF.

This clonotype was detected ten times or more. The rearrangement joins TRBV10-3 to TRBJ1-2; a possible D gene is TRBD1 (6 bases). Trimming shortened V by 7 bases and J by 10 bases, and 16 bases separated the two germline ends. The CDR3 runs to 12 residues. CDR1 ENHRY and CDR2 SYGVKD come from the germline V gene. The CDR3 protein is CAITSRDMAYTF. The CDR3 coding sequence is TGTGCCATCACCAGCCGGGACATGGCCTACACCTTC.

This chain connects TRBV18 to TRBJ1-4, with D uncertain. Germline V gene sequence: CDR1 KGHSH, CDR2 LQKENI. The CDR3 spans 14 residues. V lost 4 bases to trimming and J lost 3 bases, with 9 bases between them. CDR3: CASSQGQANEKLFF. CDR3 coding DNA: TGTGCCAGCTCACAAGGGCAGGCTAATGAAAAACTGTTTTTT. Supplemented by reference TRBV18 and TRBJ1-4, the full variable domain reads NAGVMQNPRHLVRRRGQEARLRCSPMKGHSHVYWYRQLPEEGLKFMVYLQKENIIDESGMPKERFSAEFPKEGPSILRIQQVVRGDSAAYFCASSQGQANEKLFFGSGTQLSVL.

There are a few counts of this clonotype. This sequence joins TRBV28 and TRBJ2-1, with TRBD1 as a possible D gene (6 bases). Trimming left V 7 bases short and J 0 bases short, with 16 bases between. The germline CDR1 and CDR2 sequences are MDHEN and SYDVKM. The CDR3 totals 16 residues. The CDR3 is CASTISGTNSYNEQFF. The CDR3, as DNA: TGTGCCAGCACCATCTCCGGGACAAACTCCTACAATGAGCAGTTCTTC.

V and J are TRBV27 and TRBJ2-6, with a possible D match to TRBD2 (6 bases). The CDR3 runs 16 residues. The V gene lost 5 bases and the J gene lost 0 bases, with 11 bases spanning the gap. Germline V gene sequence: CDR1 MNHEY, CDR2 SMNVEV (reference sequence). CDR3 DNA: TGTGCCAGCAGTGGAGGGGCTCTCTCTGGGGCCAACGTCCTGACTTTC. Translation gives CASSGGALSGANVLTF.

The J gene is TRBJ1-1, the V gene TRBV12-5; no reliable D call. There are 13 residues in the CDR3. Germline-derived CDR1 and CDR2 are LGHNT and FRNRAP. With 2 bases removed from V and 1 base from J, the gap between germline ends came to 5 bases. The CDR3 spells CASGLFENTEAFF. CDR3 DNA: TGTGCTAGTGGTTTGTTCGAGAACACTGAAGCTTTCTTT.